A single sample gave rise to the 31 T cell receptor beta chains below, sequenced in a study of T cells in Graves' hyperthyroidism and ophthalmopathy. TCR beta CDR3 regions were amplified from RNA. With the HTBI primer set, the TCR CDR3 went through a first round of RT-PCR. Via MiXCR, TCRdb re-called the multiplex PCR reads, giving one row per CDR3 protein. The sample lists 300,000 or so distinct CDR3 sequences, roughly 23% seen once, with 50% to 65% in the top ten. Material for sequencing was blood. Receptors originate from a woman between 50 and 59 years old with Graves' hyperthyroidism.

There are many counts of this clonotype. V is TRBV28 and J is TRBJ2-7; 9 bases fit TRBD1. The germline CDR1 and CDR2 sequences are MDHEN and SYDVKM. The CDR3 contains 13 residues. With V trimmed by 11 bases and J by 3 bases, 8 bases remained unmatched. The CDR3 region is CAGRRTGDYEQYF. The CDR3 coding sequence is TGTGCCGGACGAAGGACAGGGGACTACGAGCAGTACTTC.

This clonotype was detected only a few times. The rearrangement links TRBV5-1 to TRBJ2-1, with 11 bases fitting TRBD2. The germline CDR1 and CDR2 sequences are SGHRS and YFSETQ. Trimming took 4 bases from V and 8 from J; bases not matched to a gene: 8. CDR3 length equals 15 residues. The CDR3 loop is CASSSLSGRADEQFF. Written as DNA, the CDR3 is TGCGCCAGCAGCAGTCTTAGCGGGAGGGCCGATGAGCAGTTCTTC. Drawing the rest from reference TRBV5-1 and TRBJ2-1, the complete variable domain is KAGVTQTPRYLIKTRGQQVTLSCSPISGHRSVSWYQQTPGQGLQFLFEYFSETQRNKGNFPGRFSGRQFSNSRSEMNVSTLELGDSALYLCASSSLSGRADEQFFGPGTRLTVL.

At least ten counts were recorded for this clonotype. V and J are TRBV12-3 or TRBV12-4 and TRBJ1-1; 7 nucleotides agree with TRBD1. CDR3 length: 17 residues. The V and J ends lost 0 bases and 0 bases, in that order; junction bases with no gene match: 7. The CDR3 spells CASSLAIRGSMNTEAFF. CDR3 DNA sequence: TGTGCCAGCAGTTTAGCGATCAGGGGGTCCATGAACACTGAAGCTTTCTTT.

The sample holds many counts of this clonotype. V and J are TRBV5-1 and TRBJ2-1; 9 positions match TRBD2. The CDR3 has 14 amino acids. The germline V gene has CDR1 SGHRS and CDR2 YFSETQ. With V trimmed by 6 bases and J by 6 bases, 7 bases remained unmatched. The CDR3 sequence: CASNPASGINEQFF. CDR3 nucleotide sequence: TGCGCCAGCAACCCGGCTAGCGGGATCAATGAGCAGTTCTTC.

Many counts were recorded for this clonotype. The rearrangement joins TRBV19 to TRBJ2-3; D might be TRBD1 (5 bases). The CDR3 has 15 amino acids. CDR1 is LNHDA and CDR2 is SQIVND in the germline V gene (reference sequence). V shed 3 bases and J shed 1 base, with 11 bases lying between them. The CDR3 region is CASSMAGRGTDTQYF. The CDR3 region has the DNA TGTGCCAGTAGTATGGCAGGGCGTGGCACAGATACGCAGTATTTT. The complete variable domain, with remaining parts taken from reference TRBV19 and TRBJ2-3, reads DGGITQSPKYLFRKEGQNVTLSCEQNLNHDAMYWYRQDPGQGLRLIYYSQIVNDFQKGDIAEGYSVSREKKESFPLTVTSAQKNPTAFYLCASSMAGRGTDTQYFGPGTRLTVL.

This clonotype was found many times. V gene TRBV9 combines with J gene TRBJ2-1; 9 bases agree with TRBD1. The germline gives CDR1 SGDLS, CDR2 YYNGEE. This CDR3 region has 16 residues. With 0 bases clipped from V and 5 bases from J, the junction kept 6 bases outside the gene matches. CDR3 protein: CASSVALGQGDNEQFF. As DNA, the CDR3 is TGTGCCAGCAGCGTAGCCCTGGGACAGGGAGACAATGAGCAGTTCTTC.

V and J are TRBV7-6 and TRBJ2-1; 9 bases are shared with TRBD1. The V gene end was trimmed by 1 base and the J gene end by 3 bases; junction bases not matched to a gene: 7. CDR3 length equals 17 residues. Germline V lookup: CDR1 SGHVS, CDR2 FNYEAQ. Here the CDR3 reads CASSLVGPGQGYNEQFF. In nucleotides, the CDR3 is TGTGCCAGCAGCTTAGTAGGTCCGGGACAGGGCTACAATGAGCAGTTCTTC.

This clonotype occurred a few times. The genes are TRBV12-3 or TRBV12-4 and TRBJ2-1, with a weak D call TRBD1 (6 bases). The CDR3 is made up of 13 amino acids. V shed 7 bases and J shed 4 bases, with 11 bases lying between them. This chain's CDR3 is CASTLGGYNEQFF. The CDR3 DNA reads as TGTGCCAGCACCTTAGGGGGTTACAATGAGCAGTTCTTC.

This clonotype occurred many times. This rearrangement joins TRBV29-1 to TRBJ2-7; TRBD2 is a possible D gene (6 bases). The germline V gene encodes CDR1 SQVTM and CDR2 ANQGSEA. With 4 bases removed from V and 2 bases from J, the gap between germline ends came to 12 bases. This CDR3 comprises 13 residues. The CDR3 coding sequence is TGCAGCGTTGCTGGGGGGACCCCCTACGAGCAGTACTTC. This gives the protein CSVAGGTPYEQYF.

The rearrangement links TRBV6-1 to TRBJ2-7, with D possibly matching TRBD1 (6 bases). The CDR3 contains 14 residues. From germline, CDR1 is MNHNS and CDR2 SASEGT. Trimming took 4 bases from V and 3 from J, leaving 13 bases between them. The CDR3 nucleotides read TGTGCCAGCAGTGCGGGGCAGGGGATCTACGAGCAGTACTTC. It translates to CASSAGQGIYEQYF.

J is TRBJ1-3 and V is TRBV7-8; maybe TRBD1 (6 bases). The CDR3 runs 17 residues. V lost 1 base to trimming and J lost 4 bases, with 17 bases between them. Germline CDR1 reads SGHVS; CDR2 reads FQNEAQ. The CDR3 reads CASSLVHLGTPGNTIYF. The CDR3 nucleotides read TGTGCCAGCAGCTTAGTTCACTTAGGGACACCCGGAAACACCATATATTTT.

This clonotype has more than one count but fewer than ten. V is TRBV20-1 and J is TRBJ2-5; TRBD1 matches at 7 bases. The CDR3 covers 14 residues. The junction had 7 bases not matched to a gene; V was cut back by 6 bases and J by 0 bases. Germline values: CDR1 DFQATT, CDR2 SNEGSKA (reference sequence). The CDR3 sequence: CSASGTEYQETQYF. In DNA form, the CDR3 reads TGCAGTGCCTCAGGGACAGAGTACCAAGAGACCCAGTACTTC.

The chain recombines TRBV7-2 with TRBJ2-7; no definite D call. Per the germline V gene, CDR1 is SGHTA and CDR2 is FQGNSA. V was shortened by 2 bases and J by 0 bases, with 11 bases between the two germline ends. The CDR3 has 15 amino acids. The CDR3 sequence is CASSLSTGYSYEQYF. The CDR3 coding sequence is TGTGCCAGCAGCTTATCGACGGGTTACTCCTACGAGCAGTACTTC. Full variable domain (outside the CDR3, taken from reference TRBV7-2 and TRBJ2-7): GAGVSQSPSNKVTEKGKDVELRCDPISGHTALYWYRQSLGQGLEFLIYFQGNSAPDKSGLPSDRFSAERTGGSVSTLTIQRTQQEDSAVYLCASSLSTGYSYEQYFGPGTRLTVT.

CDR3 residues: CASSPSRGATDTQYF. The CDR3 DNA is TGTGCCAGCAGCCCTTCACGGGGAGCCACAGATACGCAGTATTTT. The gene calls are TRBV7-3 and TRBJ2-3, with a tentative D call TRBD2 (5 bases). Trimming pared 5 bases from V and 2 bases from J, leaving 14 bases between. This CDR3 is 15 amino acids long. Germline CDR1 is SGHTA and CDR2 is FQGTGA.

The chain couples TRBV20-1 to TRBJ1-5; D unclear. Trimming stripped 3 bases from V and 0 bases from J, with 6 bases between. CDR1 and CDR2 from the germline V gene are DFQATT and SNEGSKA (reference sequence). This CDR3 is 13 amino acids long. The CDR3 region is CSASTGSNQPQHF. DNA for the CDR3: TGCAGTGCTAGTACCGGTAGCAATCAGCCCCAGCATTTT.

This clonotype was seen ten or more times. This chain links TRBV20-1 with TRBJ2-4; D is unclear. In germline, CDR1 is DFQATT, CDR2 SNEGSKA (reference sequence). The CDR3 covers 14 residues. The V end was cut by 6 bases, the J end by 0 bases, with 12 bases between. This CDR3 reads CSAQNNLAKNIQYF. Written as DNA, the CDR3 is TGCAGTGCACAAAACAACCTAGCCAAAAACATTCAGTACTTC.

This clonotype has more than one count but fewer than ten. The CDR3 DNA reads TGTGCCAGCCGACCAGGCTCCTACGAGCAGTACTTC. It is translated as CASRPGSYEQYF. The V gene is TRBV2, the J gene TRBJ2-7; D gene uncertain. This CDR3 region has 12 residues. Germline values: CDR1 SNHLY, CDR2 FYNNEI. Deletions cut 8 bases from V and 0 bases from J, with 8 bases between.

This clonotype was seen a few times. The rearrangement uses TRBV15 and TRBJ2-1; 7 nucleotides agree with TRBD1. CDR1 and CDR2 (germline): LNHNV, YYDKDF (reference sequence). The length of the CDR3 is 15 residues. The junction had 2 bases not matched to a gene; V was cut back by 0 bases and J by 3 bases. CDR3 in amino acids: CATSRDTGVYNEQFF. Written as DNA, the CDR3 is TGTGCCACCAGCAGAGACACAGGGGTCTACAATGAGCAGTTCTTC.

This clonotype was detected only a few times. The J gene is TRBJ2-2, the V gene TRBV24-1; D is perhaps TRBD1 (6 bases). Germline CDR1 and CDR2: KGHDR and SFDVKD. The CDR3 extends over 15 amino acids. The germline V and J ends were trimmed by 4 bases and 4 bases, with 12 bases remaining between them. The CDR3 nucleotides are TGTGCCACCAGTGACCCCGCGACAGGCACCGGGGAGCTGTTTTTT. Amino acids: CATSDPATGTGELFF.

This clonotype was picked up a small number of times. The chain couples TRBV11-2 to TRBJ2-4; TRBD2 agrees at 7 bases. This CDR3 is built from 16 residues. V trimming: 5 bases; J trimming: 10 bases; junction bases outside the gene matches: 17. Germline CDR1 is SGHAT and CDR2 is FQNNGV. CDR3 amino acids: CASSPPGSGTKAIQYF. The DNA of the CDR3 is TGTGCCAGCAGCCCTCCCGGTTCCGGGACTAAGGCGATTCAGTACTTC. Combining the CDR3 with reference TRBV11-2 and TRBJ2-4 gives the whole variable domain EAGVAQSPRYKIIEKRQSVAFWCNPISGHATLYWYQQILGQGPKLLIQFQNNGVVDDSQLPKDRFSAERLKGVDSTLKIQPAKLEDSAVYLCASSPPGSGTKAIQYFGAGTRLSVL.

The chain combines TRBV5-1 with TRBJ2-6; tentatively, D is TRBD1 or TRBD2 (6 bases each). Germline V gene lookup returns CDR1 SGHRS and CDR2 YFSETQ. The length of the CDR3 is 17 residues. V lost 2 bases and J 0 bases, leaving 12 bases between the germline ends. CDR3 DNA: TGCGCCAGCAGCTTTGCGGGACAACCCTCTGGGGCCAACGTCCTGACTTTC. Translation gives CASSFAGQPSGANVLTF.

This chain connects TRBV20-1 to TRBJ1-4, with TRBD1 matching 7 bases. This CDR3 contains 14 residues. CDR1 is DFQATT and CDR2 is SNEGSKA in the germline V gene (reference sequence). With V trimmed by 0 bases and J by 8 bases, 6 bases remained unmatched. CDR3 sequence (DNA): TGCAGTGCTAGAGAGACAGGGAGGGAGGAAAAACTGTTTTTT. Protein: CSARETGREEKLFF.

The table lists this clonotype with many counts. The chain combines TRBV2 with TRBJ2-5; D possibly corresponds to TRBD2 (6 bases). The CDR3 spans 13 residues. The V gene lost 6 bases and the J gene lost 1 base, with 9 bases spanning the gap. The germline CDR1 and CDR2 sequences are SNHLY and FYNNEI. The CDR3 loop reads CASSVGSQETQYF. CDR3 sequence (DNA): TGTGCCAGCAGCGTCGGGAGCCAAGAGACCCAGTACTTC.

The table lists this clonotype with many counts. This chain connects TRBV4-1 to TRBJ2-6, with D unclear. Between the trimmed V and J ends, which lost 4 bases and 2 bases, there was a span of 3 bases. The CDR3 is 13 amino acids. The germline V gene encodes CDR1 MGHRA and CDR2 YSYEKL. The CDR3: CASSPTGANVLTF. The CDR3 region has the DNA TGCGCCAGCAGCCCAACTGGGGCCAACGTCCTGACTTTC.

This clonotype showed up many times. The rearrangement uses TRBV5-4 and TRBJ1-2; weak D call: TRBD1 (6 bases). The CDR3 loop spans 14 amino acids. The germline V gene encodes CDR1 SGHNT and CDR2 YYREEE (reference sequence). The V end lost 4 bases, the J end lost 6 bases, and 16 bases lay between the germline ends. The CDR3, as DNA: TGTGCCAGCAGCCTAGGGCCTGAGGGGGATGGCTACACCTTC. This gives the protein CASSLGPEGDGYTF.

This clonotype was counted ten times or more. This chain connects TRBV5-1 to TRBJ2-7; a possible D gene is TRBD2 (5 bases). The V gene's germline CDR1 is SGHRS and CDR2 YFSETQ. V was shortened by 4 bases and J by 5 bases, with 16 bases between the two germline ends. CDR3 length: 14 residues. The CDR3 nucleotides read TGCGCCAGCAGCCCATATTGGGCCGGGGACGAGCAGTACTTC. This codes for CASSPYWAGDEQYF.

This chain links TRBV28 with TRBJ2-7, with 9 bases aligning to TRBD1. V shed 2 bases, J shed 5 bases, and the junction held 10 bases outside the gene matches. Germline-derived CDR1 and CDR2 are MDHEN and SYDVKM. The CDR3 covers 16 residues. CDR3 sequence reads: CASSLEPGQGVDEQYF. The CDR3, as DNA: TGTGCCAGCAGTTTAGAGCCGGGACAGGGTGTGGACGAGCAGTACTTC. Variable domain in full (rest from reference TRBV28 and TRBJ2-7): DVKVTQSSRYLVKRTGEKVFLECVQDMDHENMFWYRQDPGLGLRLIYFSYDVKMKEKGDIPEGYSVSREKKERFSLILESASTNQTSMYLCASSLEPGQGVDEQYFGPGTRLTVT.

This clonotype was seen many times. V and J are TRBV11-2 and TRBJ1-1, with TRBD1 as a possible D gene (5 bases). The CDR3 totals 14 residues. Germline V gene lookup returns CDR1 SGHAT and CDR2 FQNNGV. The V end was cut by 5 bases, the J end by 2 bases, with 12 bases between. Here the CDR3 DNA reads TGTGCCAGCAGCCCATTAGGGACCAACACTGAAGCTTTCTTT. Protein: CASSPLGTNTEAFF.

This clonotype has a handful of counts. The gene calls are TRBV2 and TRBJ1-3; D ambiguous. V was pared by 8 bases and J by 1 base, with 6 bases between. Germline CDR1 reads SNHLY; CDR2 reads FYNNEI. This CDR3 is built from 12 residues. CDR3 residues: CASESSGNTIYF. The CDR3 region has the DNA TGTGCCAGCGAAAGTTCTGGAAACACCATATATTTT.

This clonotype occurred many times. This rearrangement joins TRBV3-1 to TRBJ1-6, with D unresolved. In germline, CDR1 is LGHDT, CDR2 YNNKEL (reference sequence). This CDR3 region has 13 residues. Between the trimmed V and J ends, which lost 3 bases and 10 bases, there was a span of 10 bases. The chain's CDR3 is CASSQANQSPLHF. The CDR3 region has the DNA TGTGCCAGCAGCCAGGCGAACCAATCACCCCTCCACTTT.

This clonotype occurred many times. The chain recombines TRBV9 with TRBJ1-2; unclear D gene. Germline-derived CDR1 and CDR2 are SGDLS and YYNGEE. The CDR3 extends over 15 amino acids. V shed 0 bases and J shed 0 bases, with 9 bases lying between them. In DNA, the CDR3 is TGTGCCAGCAGCGTAGATCCAGCCTCTAACTATGGCTACACCTTC. Translated: CASSVDPASNYGYTF.